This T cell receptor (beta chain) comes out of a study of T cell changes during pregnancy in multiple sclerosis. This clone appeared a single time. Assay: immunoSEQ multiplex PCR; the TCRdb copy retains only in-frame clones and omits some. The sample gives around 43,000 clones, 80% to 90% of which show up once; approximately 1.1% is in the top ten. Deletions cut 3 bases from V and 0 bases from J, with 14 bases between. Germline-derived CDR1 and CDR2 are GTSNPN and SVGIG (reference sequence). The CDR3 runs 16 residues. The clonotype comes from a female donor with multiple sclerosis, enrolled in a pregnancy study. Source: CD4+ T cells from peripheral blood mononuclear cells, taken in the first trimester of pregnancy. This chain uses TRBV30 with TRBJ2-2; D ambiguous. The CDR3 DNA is TGTGCCTGGAGCTCGCGTCGGAGAACGAACACCGGGGAGCTGTTTTTT. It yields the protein CAWSSRRRTNTGELFF.